Listed below are T cell receptor beta chains from one sample, sequenced in a study of blood T cell repertoires in COVID-19. Some clones are missing from TCRdb's copy, which holds only in-frame ones; the method was immunoSEQ multiplex PCR. The sample gives about 80,000 clones, 70% to 90% of which show up once; under 7.5% is in the top ten. Sequencing was carried out using peripheral blood. Receptors were obtained from a woman older than 75 with acute or convalescent COVID-19. The CDR3 runs from the conserved cysteine through the conserved F or W. The order of the fields is clone size, J gene, V gene, D gene, CDR3 DNA, CDR3 protein. The D gene is left open where the match is weak. The size entry is marked missing in some rows and otherwise reads once, few, many or a size class.

clone size: .; J gene: TRBJ2-1; V gene: TRBV7-9; D gene: TRBD2; CDR3 DNA: TGTGCCAGCAGCCCACCGGGACTAGGTGCAATCGGTGAGCAGTTCTTC; CDR3 protein: CASSPPGLGAIGEQFF
clone size: .; J gene: TRBJ2-3; V gene: TRBV29-1; D gene: TRBD1; CDR3 DNA: TGCAGCGTTGTTAGGACAGGGGGCTTGGATACGCAGTATTTT; CDR3 protein: CSVVRTGGLDTQYF
clone size: .; J gene: TRBJ1-5; V gene: TRBV2; D gene: TRBD1; CDR3 DNA: TGTGCCAGCAGATCTGGGACAGCGAGAGGTCAGCCCCAGCATTTT; CDR3 protein: CASRSGTARGQPQHF
clone size: few; J gene: TRBJ2-1; V gene: TRBV6-5; D gene: .; CDR3 DNA: TGTGCCAGCAGTTACGAGGGAAAGCAGTTCTTC; CDR3 protein: CASSYEGKQFF
clone size: .; J gene: TRBJ2-7; V gene: TRBV18; D gene: .; CDR3 DNA: TGTGCCAGCTCATATGGGGGGACCTACGAGCAGTACTTC; CDR3 protein: CASSYGGTYEQYF
clone size: .; J gene: TRBJ2-3; V gene: TRBV6-2/TRBV6-3; D gene: TRBD2; CDR3 DNA: TGTGCCAGCAGCGAGCCTGGACTAGCGGCATCAGATACGCAGTATTTT; CDR3 protein: CASSEPGLAASDTQYF
clone size: .; J gene: TRBJ1-1; V gene: TRBV7-2; D gene: .; CDR3 DNA: TGTGCCAGCAGCTTAGGGGCCGTCAACACTGAAGCTTTCTTT; CDR3 protein: CASSLGAVNTEAFF
clone size: .; J gene: TRBJ1-4; V gene: TRBV6-5; D gene: TRBD1; CDR3 DNA: TGTGCCACCACTCGGACAGGGGGGAATGAAAAACTGTTTTTT; CDR3 protein: CATTRTGGNEKLFF
clone size: .; J gene: TRBJ1-4; V gene: TRBV7-9; D gene: TRBD1; CDR3 DNA: TGTGCCAGCAGCGTCGCCGGGACAGGAGGCGAAAAACTGTTTTTT; CDR3 protein: CASSVAGTGGEKLFF
clone size: .; J gene: TRBJ1-1; V gene: TRBV5-8; D gene: .; CDR3 DNA: TGTGCCAGCAGCTTAAGAGGCTTTAAACACCCTGAAGCTTTCTTT; CDR3 protein: CASSLRGFKHPEAFF
clone size: .; J gene: TRBJ2-7; V gene: TRBV6-5; D gene: .; CDR3 DNA: TGTGCCACCCCCGCGGTAGGAGGGTCCTACGAGCAGTACTTC; CDR3 protein: CATPAVGGSYEQYF
clone size: .; J gene: TRBJ1-2; V gene: TRBV9; D gene: .; CDR3 DNA: TGTGCCAGCAGCGTAGACCGGAACTATGGCTACACCTTC; CDR3 protein: CASSVDRNYGYTF
clone size: once; J gene: TRBJ2-5; V gene: TRBV24-1; D gene: TRBD2; CDR3 DNA: TGTGCCACCAGTGATTTGTCCGGGTCTAGCGGGGAGAACCAAGAGACCCAGTACTTC; CDR3 protein: CATSDLSGSSGENQETQYF
clone size: .; J gene: TRBJ1-1; V gene: TRBV10-3; D gene: TRBD1; CDR3 DNA: TGTGCCATCAGTGCCCACGGGACAGGGTCGGGCACTGAAGCTTTCTTT; CDR3 protein: CAISAHGTGSGTEAFF
clone size: few; J gene: TRBJ2-2; V gene: TRBV27; D gene: .; CDR3 DNA: TGTGCCAGCACCCCCTCTCCCACCGGGGAGCTGTTTTTT; CDR3 protein: CASTPSPTGELFF
clone size: .; J gene: TRBJ2-7; V gene: TRBV7-2; D gene: .; CDR3 DNA: TGTGCCAGCAGCTTAAACGGGGGCTACGAGCAGTACTTC; CDR3 protein: CASSLNGGYEQYF
clone size: .; J gene: TRBJ1-1; V gene: TRBV4-3; D gene: .; CDR3 DNA: TGCGCCAGCAGCCAAAAAGGGAGCATGAACACTGAAGCTTTCTTT; CDR3 protein: CASSQKGSMNTEAFF
clone size: .; J gene: TRBJ2-5; V gene: TRBV7-9; D gene: TRBD2; CDR3 DNA: TGTGCCAGCAGCCGGGCGGGGGGGCAAGAGACCCAGTACTTC; CDR3 protein: CASSRAGGQETQYF
clone size: .; J gene: TRBJ1-2; V gene: TRBV25-1; D gene: TRBD1; CDR3 DNA: TGTGCCAGCAGTGGGGACAGGGGATATGGCTACACCTTC; CDR3 protein: CASSGDRGYGYTF
clone size: .; J gene: TRBJ2-7; V gene: TRBV7-3; D gene: TRBD2; CDR3 DNA: TGTGCCAGCAGCTTAGATGGGCGGGGGTCCTACGAGCAGTACTTC; CDR3 protein: CASSLDGRGSYEQYF
clone size: .; J gene: TRBJ2-1; V gene: TRBV5-1; D gene: TRBD2; CDR3 DNA: TGCGCCAGCAGCTTGGCGGGCCGAGGGACTAGCGGGACCTACAATGAGCAGTTCTTC; CDR3 protein: CASSLAGRGTSGTYNEQFF
clone size: once; J gene: TRBJ2-3; V gene: TRBV6-5; D gene: .; CDR3 DNA: TGTGCCAGCAGTTACGGGGGGTGGGTCACAGATACGCAGTATTTT; CDR3 protein: CASSYGGWVTDTQYF
clone size: .; J gene: TRBJ2-1; V gene: TRBV11-2; D gene: TRBD2; CDR3 DNA: TGTGCCAGCAGCCCCAAGACTAGCGGGGGGCGGCATGAGCAGTTCTTC; CDR3 protein: CASSPKTSGGRHEQFF
clone size: .; J gene: TRBJ1-6; V gene: TRBV6-4; D gene: TRBD1; CDR3 DNA: TGTGCCAGCAGCGCGACAGGGCTAGCTGATTCACCCCTCCACTTT; CDR3 protein: CASSATGLADSPLHF
clone size: once; J gene: TRBJ1-1; V gene: TRBV11-2; D gene: TRBD1; CDR3 DNA: TGTGCCAGCAGCGGGGGACAGAGGTATAGGGCTGAAGCTTTCTTT; CDR3 protein: CASSGGQRYRAEAFF
clone size: .; J gene: TRBJ1-1; V gene: TRBV5-8; D gene: .; CDR3 DNA: TGTGCCAGCAGCCAAAGGACAGTTTTGAACACTGAAGCTTTCTTT; CDR3 protein: CASSQRTVLNTEAFF
clone size: .; J gene: TRBJ1-2; V gene: TRBV19; D gene: .; CDR3 DNA: TGTGCCAGTAGTACAGCTGAAGCGGGGGGCTACACCTTC; CDR3 protein: CASSTAEAGGYTF
clone size: .; J gene: TRBJ2-5; V gene: TRBV11-1; D gene: TRBD2; CDR3 DNA: TGTGCCAGCAGCCTGATGACTAGCGGGACGGAGACCCAGTACTTC; CDR3 protein: CASSLMTSGTETQYF
clone size: .; J gene: TRBJ2-1; V gene: TRBV3-1/TRBV3-2; D gene: .; CDR3 DNA: TGTGCCAGCAGCCAAGGGGCGAGTGAGCAGTTCTTC; CDR3 protein: CASSQGASEQFF
clone size: .; J gene: TRBJ2-5; V gene: TRBV2; D gene: TRBD2; CDR3 DNA: TGTGCCAGCAGGGGAGGGGAGGCGGTAGAGACCCAGTACTTC; CDR3 protein: CASRGGEAVETQYF
clone size: .; J gene: TRBJ1-1; V gene: TRBV5-1; D gene: TRBD1; CDR3 DNA: TGCGCCAGCAGCCTGTACAGGGGGGAGGGCACTGAAGCTTTCTTT; CDR3 protein: CASSLYRGEGTEAFF
clone size: .; J gene: TRBJ1-3; V gene: TRBV5-1; D gene: TRBD1; CDR3 DNA: TGCGCCAGCAGCCAAACAGGGGTCCAATCTGGAAACACCATATATTTT; CDR3 protein: CASSQTGVQSGNTIYF
clone size: few; J gene: TRBJ1-2; V gene: TRBV30; D gene: .; CDR3 DNA: TGTGCCTGGGATTTACAAGGCTACACCTTC; CDR3 protein: CAWDLQGYTF
clone size: .; J gene: TRBJ2-7; V gene: TRBV6-4; D gene: TRBD2; CDR3 DNA: TGTGCCAGCAGTCCCCCGGGACTAGCGGAGAACTACGAGCAGTACTTC; CDR3 protein: CASSPPGLAENYEQYF
clone size: .; J gene: TRBJ2-5; V gene: TRBV18; D gene: TRBD1; CDR3 DNA: TGTGCCAGCTCACCACTGGGACAGGGGGGCAAAGAGACCCAGTACTTC; CDR3 protein: CASSPLGQGGKETQYF
clone size: .; J gene: TRBJ1-1; V gene: TRBV15; D gene: .; CDR3 DNA: TGTGCCACCAGCAGTTACATGAACACTGAAGCTTTCTTT; CDR3 protein: CATSSYMNTEAFF
clone size: .; J gene: TRBJ1-2; V gene: TRBV30; D gene: .; CDR3 DNA: TGTGCCTGGAGCGGGGGGGGAAAATATGGCTACACCTTC; CDR3 protein: CAWSGGGKYGYTF